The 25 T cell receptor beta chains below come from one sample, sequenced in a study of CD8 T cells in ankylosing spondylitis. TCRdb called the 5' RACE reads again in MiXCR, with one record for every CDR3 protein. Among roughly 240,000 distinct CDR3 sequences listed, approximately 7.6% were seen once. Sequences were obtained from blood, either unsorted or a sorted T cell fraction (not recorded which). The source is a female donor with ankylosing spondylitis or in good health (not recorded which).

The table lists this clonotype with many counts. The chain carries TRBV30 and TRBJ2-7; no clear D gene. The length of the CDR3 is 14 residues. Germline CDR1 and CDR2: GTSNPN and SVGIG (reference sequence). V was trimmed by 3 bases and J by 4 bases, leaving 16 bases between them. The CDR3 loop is CAWSLGGEIYEQYF. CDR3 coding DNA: TGTGCCTGGAGCCTCGGTGGGGAAATTTACGAGCAGTACTTC.

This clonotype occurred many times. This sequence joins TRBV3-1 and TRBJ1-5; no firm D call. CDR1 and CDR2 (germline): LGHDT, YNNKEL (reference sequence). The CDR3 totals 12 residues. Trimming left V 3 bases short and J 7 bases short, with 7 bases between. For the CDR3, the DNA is TGTGCCAGCAGCCAGGGGTTCCAGCCCCAGCATTTT. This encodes CASSQGFQPQHF.

This CDR3 reads CASSLRQPLSGANVLTF. CDR3 sequence (DNA): TGTGCCAGCAGCCTTCGACAGCCTTTATCTGGGGCCAACGTCCTGACTTTC. This sequence joins TRBV6-2 or TRBV6-3 and TRBJ2-6, with TRBD1 as a possible D gene (5 bases). V lost 6 bases, J lost 1 base, and 16 bases lay in between. Germline CDR1 and CDR2: MNHEY and SVGEGT. The CDR3 has 17 amino acids.

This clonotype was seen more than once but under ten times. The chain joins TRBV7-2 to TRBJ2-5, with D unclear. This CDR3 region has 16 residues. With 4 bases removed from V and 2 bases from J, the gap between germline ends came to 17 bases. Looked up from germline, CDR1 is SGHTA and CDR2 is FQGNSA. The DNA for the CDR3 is TGTGCCAGCAGCTACAATCACCCTGGGGTTCAAGAGACCCAGTACTTC. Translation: CASSYNHPGVQETQYF.

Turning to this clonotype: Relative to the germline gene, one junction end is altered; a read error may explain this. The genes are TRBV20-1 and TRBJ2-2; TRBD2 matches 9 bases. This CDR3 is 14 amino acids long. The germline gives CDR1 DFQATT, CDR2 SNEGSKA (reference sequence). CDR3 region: CSVATSGDTGELLF. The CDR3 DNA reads TGCAGTGTGGCGACTAGCGGAGACACCGGGGAGCTGCTTTTT.

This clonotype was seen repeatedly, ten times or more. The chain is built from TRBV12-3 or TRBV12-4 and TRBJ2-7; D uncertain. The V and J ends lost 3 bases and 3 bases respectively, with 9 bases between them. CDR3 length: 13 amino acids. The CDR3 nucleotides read TGTGCCAGCAGTTTTGGGCGGATCTACGAGCAGTACTTC. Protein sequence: CASSFGRIYEQYF.

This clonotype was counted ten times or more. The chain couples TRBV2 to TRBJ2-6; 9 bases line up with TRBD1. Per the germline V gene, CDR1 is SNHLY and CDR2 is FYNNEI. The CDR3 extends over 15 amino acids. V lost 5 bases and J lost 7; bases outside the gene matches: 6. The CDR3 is CASSSRDRAANVLTF. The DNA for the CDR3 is TGTGCCAGCAGTTCCCGGGACAGGGCCGCCAACGTCCTGACTTTC.

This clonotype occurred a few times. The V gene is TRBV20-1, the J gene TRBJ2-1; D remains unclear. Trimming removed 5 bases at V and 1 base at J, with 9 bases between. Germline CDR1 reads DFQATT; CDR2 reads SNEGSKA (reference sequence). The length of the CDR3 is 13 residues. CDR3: CSAWRGSYNEQFF. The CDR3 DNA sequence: TGCAGTGCTTGGAGAGGATCCTACAATGAGCAGTTCTTC.

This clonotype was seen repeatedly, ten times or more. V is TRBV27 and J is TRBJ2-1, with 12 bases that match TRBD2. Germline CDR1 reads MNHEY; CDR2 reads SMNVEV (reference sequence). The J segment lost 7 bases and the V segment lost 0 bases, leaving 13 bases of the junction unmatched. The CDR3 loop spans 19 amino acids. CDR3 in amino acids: CASSLSIPSGRARRNEQFF. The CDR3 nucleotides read TGTGCCAGCAGTTTATCGATCCCTAGCGGGAGGGCTAGGAGGAATGAGCAGTTCTTC.

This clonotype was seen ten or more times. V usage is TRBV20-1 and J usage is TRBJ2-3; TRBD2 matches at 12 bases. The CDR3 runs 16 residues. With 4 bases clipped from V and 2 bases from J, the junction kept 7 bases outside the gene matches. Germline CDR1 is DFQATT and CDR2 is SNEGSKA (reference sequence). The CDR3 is CSAKGLAGPFTDTQYF. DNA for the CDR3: TGCAGTGCTAAAGGACTAGCGGGACCGTTCACAGATACGCAGTATTTT.

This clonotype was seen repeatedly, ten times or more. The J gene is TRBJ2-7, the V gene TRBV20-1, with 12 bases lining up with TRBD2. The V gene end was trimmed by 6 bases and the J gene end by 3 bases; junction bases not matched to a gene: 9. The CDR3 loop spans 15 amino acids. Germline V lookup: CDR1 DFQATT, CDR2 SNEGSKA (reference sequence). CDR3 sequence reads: CSARDWTSGVYEQYF. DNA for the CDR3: TGCAGTGCAAGGGATTGGACTAGCGGGGTCTACGAGCAGTACTTC.

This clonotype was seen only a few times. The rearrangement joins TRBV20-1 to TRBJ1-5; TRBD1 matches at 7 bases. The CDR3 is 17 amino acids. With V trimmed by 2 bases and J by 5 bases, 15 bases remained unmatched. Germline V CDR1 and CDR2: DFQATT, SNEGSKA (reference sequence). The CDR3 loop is CSARRGPGQGVHQPQHF. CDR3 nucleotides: TGCAGTGCTAGACGTGGACCTGGGCAGGGGGTACATCAGCCCCAGCATTTT.

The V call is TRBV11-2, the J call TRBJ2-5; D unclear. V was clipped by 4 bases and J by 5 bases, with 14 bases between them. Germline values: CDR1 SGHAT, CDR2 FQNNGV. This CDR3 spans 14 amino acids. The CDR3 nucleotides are TGTGCCAGCAGCTCGAGCGCCCACCTGGAGACCCAGTACTTC. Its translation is CASSSSAHLETQYF.

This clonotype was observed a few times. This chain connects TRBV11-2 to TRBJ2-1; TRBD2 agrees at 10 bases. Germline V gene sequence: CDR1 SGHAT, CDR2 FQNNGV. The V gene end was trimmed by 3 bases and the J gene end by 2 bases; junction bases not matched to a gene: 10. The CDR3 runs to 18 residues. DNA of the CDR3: TGTGCCAGCAGCTTTGGCCTACTAGCGGGGACCACCTACAATGAGCAGTTCTTC. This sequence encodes CASSFGLLAGTTYNEQFF.

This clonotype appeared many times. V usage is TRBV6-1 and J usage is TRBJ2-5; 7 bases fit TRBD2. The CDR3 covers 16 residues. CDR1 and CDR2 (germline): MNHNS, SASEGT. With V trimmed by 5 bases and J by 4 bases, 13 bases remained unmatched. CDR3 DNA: TGTGCCAGCAGTCCTGCAGCGGGACCCTTAGGAGAGACCCAGTACTTC. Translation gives CASSPAAGPLGETQYF.

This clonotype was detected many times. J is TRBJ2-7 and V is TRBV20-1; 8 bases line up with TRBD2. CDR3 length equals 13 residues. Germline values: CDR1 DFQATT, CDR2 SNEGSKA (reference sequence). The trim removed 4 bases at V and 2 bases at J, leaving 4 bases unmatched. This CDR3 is CSATLAAPYEQYF. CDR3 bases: TGCAGTGCTACACTAGCGGCCCCCTACGAGCAGTACTTC.

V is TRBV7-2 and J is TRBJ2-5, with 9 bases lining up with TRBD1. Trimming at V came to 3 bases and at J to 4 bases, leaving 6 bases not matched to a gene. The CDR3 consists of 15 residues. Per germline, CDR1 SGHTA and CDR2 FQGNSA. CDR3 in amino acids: CASSLSYRGRETQYF. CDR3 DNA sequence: TGTGCCAGCAGCTTGAGTTACAGGGGGCGAGAGACCCAGTACTTC.

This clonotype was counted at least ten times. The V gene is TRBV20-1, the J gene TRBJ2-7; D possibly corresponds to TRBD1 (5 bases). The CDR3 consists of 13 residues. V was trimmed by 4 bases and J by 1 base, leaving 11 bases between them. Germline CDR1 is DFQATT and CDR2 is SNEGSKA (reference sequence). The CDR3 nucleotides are TGCAGTGCTACAGGGCTACGGTCCTACGAGCAGTACTTC. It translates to CSATGLRSYEQYF.

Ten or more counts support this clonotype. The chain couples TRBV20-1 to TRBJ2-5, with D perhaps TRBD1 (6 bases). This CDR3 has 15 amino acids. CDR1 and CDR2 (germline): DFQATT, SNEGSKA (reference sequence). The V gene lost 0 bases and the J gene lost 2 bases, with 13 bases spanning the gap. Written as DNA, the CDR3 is TGCAGTGCTAGAGATGACAGGTGGTTGCAAGAGACCCAGTACTTC. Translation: CSARDDRWLQETQYF.

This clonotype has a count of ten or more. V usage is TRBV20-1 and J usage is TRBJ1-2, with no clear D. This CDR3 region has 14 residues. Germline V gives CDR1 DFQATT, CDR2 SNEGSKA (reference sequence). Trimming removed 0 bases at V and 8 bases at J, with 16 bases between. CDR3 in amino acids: CSARDLRALGGYTF. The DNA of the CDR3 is TGCAGTGCTAGAGATCTTCGGGCCCTGGGAGGCTACACCTTC.

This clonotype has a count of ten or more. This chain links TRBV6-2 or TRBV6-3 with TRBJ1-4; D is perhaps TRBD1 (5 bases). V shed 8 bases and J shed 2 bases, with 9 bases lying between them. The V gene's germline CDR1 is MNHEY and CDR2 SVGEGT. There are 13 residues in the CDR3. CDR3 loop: CASDPGTNEKLFF. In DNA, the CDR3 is TGTGCCAGCGATCCAGGGACTAATGAAAAACTGTTTTTT.

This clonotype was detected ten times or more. In nucleotides, the CDR3 is TGTGCCAGCAGTTTGGGCAGTTACTACAATGAGCAGTTCTTC. Translated: CASSLGSYYNEQFF. The rearrangement links TRBV27 to TRBJ2-1; D not certain. The CDR3 is made up of 14 amino acids. The V gene lost 3 bases and the J gene lost 3 bases, with 9 bases spanning the gap. Germline-derived CDR1 and CDR2 are MNHEY and SMNVEV (reference sequence).

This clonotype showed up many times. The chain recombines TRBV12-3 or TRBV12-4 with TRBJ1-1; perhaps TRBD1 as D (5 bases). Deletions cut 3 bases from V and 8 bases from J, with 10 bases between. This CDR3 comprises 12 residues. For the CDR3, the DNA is TGTGCCAGCAGTTTGGGTCAGGGAGAAGCTTTCTTT. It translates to CASSLGQGEAFF.

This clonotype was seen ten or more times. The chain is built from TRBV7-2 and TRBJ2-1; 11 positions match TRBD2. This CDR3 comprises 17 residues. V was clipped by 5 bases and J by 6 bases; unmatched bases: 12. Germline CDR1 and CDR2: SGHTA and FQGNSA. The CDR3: CASSGGGGTSGANEQFF. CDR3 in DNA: TGTGCCAGCAGCGGGGGGGGAGGGACTAGCGGTGCCAATGAGCAGTTCTTC. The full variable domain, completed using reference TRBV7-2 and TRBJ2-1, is GAGVSQSPSNKVTEKGKDVELRCDPISGHTALYWYRQSLGQGLEFLIYFQGNSAPDKSGLPSDRFSAERTGGSVSTLTIQRTQQEDSAVYLCASSGGGGTSGANEQFFGPGTRLTVL.

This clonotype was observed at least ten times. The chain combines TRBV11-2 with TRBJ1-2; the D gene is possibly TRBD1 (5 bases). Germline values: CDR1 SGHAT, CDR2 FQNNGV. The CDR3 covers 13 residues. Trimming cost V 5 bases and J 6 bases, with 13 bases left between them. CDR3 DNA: TGTGCCAGCAGCCAGGAGAGGGGCCATGGCTACACCTTC. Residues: CASSQERGHGYTF.